Presented here are 20 T cell receptor beta chains from one specimen sequenced in a study of control samples from healthy donors and cancer patients. Assay used: immunoSEQ multiplex PCR; TCRdb lists only in-frame clones, some missing. This sample has 210,000 or so clones, with roughly nine tenths found just once. The material sequenced was blood. The receptors here all came from a man aged 25 to 45 in good health.

The V and J genes are TRBV27 and TRBJ1-2; D is uncertain. Germline V gene sequence: CDR1 MNHEY, CDR2 SMNVEV (reference sequence). The CDR3 sequence is 16 residues long. The V end was cut by 0 bases, the J end by 0 bases, with 11 bases between. The CDR3 sequence: CASSLSESGSNYGYTF. DNA of the CDR3: TGTGCCAGCAGTTTATCGGAGTCAGGATCTAACTATGGCTACACCTTC.

The chain recombines TRBV19 with TRBJ1-1; weak D call: TRBD1 (6 bases). This CDR3 is built from 15 residues. Germline CDR1 LNHDA, CDR2 SQIVND (reference sequence). The ends were cut back, 3 bases at V and 4 bases at J, with 15 bases in the middle. CDR3 DNA sequence: TGTGCCAGTAGTATTAATACAGGGACCAGCACTGAAGCTTTCTTT. It yields the protein CASSINTGTSTEAFF.

V usage is TRBV25-1 and J usage is TRBJ1-2; D is possibly TRBD1 (5 bases). CDR1 MGHDK and CDR2 SYGVNS come from the germline V gene. The CDR3 is 15 amino acids. V shed 2 bases and J shed 3 bases, with 13 bases lying between them. The CDR3 region is CASSERLGTHYGYTF. The DNA of the CDR3 is TGTGCCAGCAGTGAAAGGCTGGGGACTCACTATGGCTACACCTTC.

The CDR3 loop is CASSRTGSRNSPLHF. The CDR3 DNA follows: TGTGCCAGCAGCCGGACAGGGAGCCGAAATTCACCCCTCCACTTT. The chain couples TRBV14 to TRBJ1-6; the match to TRBD1 covers 8 bases. V lost 4 bases, J lost 7 bases, and 6 bases stayed unmatched. The CDR3 is 15 amino acids. The germline V gene has CDR1 SGHDN and CDR2 FVKESK.

This rearrangement joins TRBV10-2 to TRBJ2-7, with 10 bases identical to TRBD2. The CDR3 is made up of 15 amino acids. Germline V gene lookup returns CDR1 WSHSY and CDR2 SAAADI. Trimming took 2 bases from V and 2 from J; bases not matched to a gene: 3. As DNA, the CDR3 is TGCGCCAGCAGTGAGACTAGCGGGGTTACCTACGAGCAGTACTTC. Translating it yields CASSETSGVTYEQYF.

The rearrangement links TRBV12-5 to TRBJ1-2, with 9 bases fitting TRBD1. This CDR3 contains 18 residues. The germline gives CDR1 LGHNT, CDR2 FRNRAP. V gave up 1 base and J gave up 5 bases; unmatched junction bases: 14. The CDR3 DNA reads as TGTGCTAGTGGTTTGGCACGGGACAGGGCGCCGTTAGGGTATGGCTACACCTTC. The encoded protein is CASGLARDRAPLGYGYTF.

This rearrangement joins TRBV23-1 to TRBJ1-4; D gene unclear. TRBV23-1 is labeled an ORF, and its function is uncertain. This CDR3 has 14 residues. With 5 bases removed from V and 5 bases from J, the gap between germline ends came to 12 bases. This chain's CDR3 is CASSMFLGNEKLFF. The CDR3 DNA reads as TGCGCCAGCAGTATGTTCTTGGGGAATGAAAAACTGTTTTTT.

This chain connects TRBV24-1 to TRBJ2-1; 16 bases line up with TRBD2. The germline V gene has CDR1 KGHDR and CDR2 SFDVKD. The CDR3 contains 19 residues. The trim removed 5 bases at V and 2 bases at J, leaving 8 bases unmatched. The CDR3 reads CATSGDGTSGGAPYNEQFF. The CDR3 nucleotides read TGTGCCACCAGTGGAGACGGGACTAGCGGGGGGGCCCCCTACAATGAGCAGTTCTTC.

The CDR3 reads CASSLGGTGGYEQYF. CDR3 nucleotide sequence: TGTGCCAGCAGCTTAGGGGGGACAGGGGGATACGAGCAGTACTTC. The chain couples TRBV7-9 to TRBJ2-7; 11 bases map to TRBD1. CDR1 is SEHNR, CDR2 FQNEAQ, per germline (reference sequence). The CDR3 runs 15 residues. V dropped 1 base and J dropped 4; count of bases not matched to a gene: 3.

The gene calls are TRBV5-1 and TRBJ2-6; D is unresolved. The germline V gene encodes CDR1 SGHRS and CDR2 YFSETQ. The CDR3 contains 15 residues. Trimming removed 0 bases from V and 1 base from J, with 5 bases in between. CDR3 bases: TGCGCCAGCAGCTTGGCGCGATCTGGGGCCAACGTCCTGACTTTC. It codes for CASSLARSGANVLTF.

CDR3 residues: CASSSTGSNSPLHF. DNA of the CDR3: TGTGCCAGCAGCTCCACAGGGAGTAATTCACCCCTCCACTTT. The rearrangement uses TRBV3-1 (or the pseudogene TRBV3-2) and TRBJ1-6; maybe TRBD1 (6 bases). Trimming left V 5 bases short and J 6 bases short, with 11 bases between. The germline gives CDR1 LGHDT, CDR2 YNNKEL (reference sequence). The CDR3 covers 14 residues.

CDR3 residues: CASSPRAGSTEAFF. The CDR3 nucleotides are TGTGCCAGCAGTCCAAGGGCAGGTAGCACTGAAGCTTTCTTT. The chain carries TRBV6-4 and TRBJ1-1, with no clear D. Germline CDR1 reads MRHNA; CDR2 reads SNTAGT. The germline V and J ends were trimmed by 5 bases and 4 bases, with 14 bases remaining between them. This CDR3 has 14 residues.

V is TRBV20-1 and J is TRBJ1-1; D gene unclear. This CDR3 has 11 amino acids. The V end lost 7 bases, the J end lost 1 base, and 7 bases lay between the germline ends. The V gene's germline CDR1 is DFQATT and CDR2 SNEGSKA (reference sequence). The CDR3 DNA is TGCAGTGGACGGTCGAACACTGAAGCTTTCTTT. Protein product: CSGRSNTEAFF.

The chain links TRBV27 to TRBJ1-1; D call uncertain. CDR3 length: 14 amino acids. Germline CDR1 is MNHEY and CDR2 is SMNVEV (reference sequence). Trimming stripped 2 bases from V and 3 bases from J, with 10 bases between. In DNA, the CDR3 is TGTGCCAGCAGTTTAGTGGCAAAGTACACTGAAGCTTTCTTT. It encodes CASSLVAKYTEAFF.

The rearrangement joins TRBV2 to TRBJ1-5; TRBD1 might be the D (5 bases). The CDR3 runs to 14 residues. CDR1 and CDR2 from the germline V gene are SNHLY and FYNNEI. The germline V and J ends were trimmed by 4 bases and 2 bases, with 9 bases remaining between them. The CDR3 DNA follows: TGTGCCAGCAGTGCAGAGGGGCGCAATCAGCCCCAGCATTTT. Its protein is CASSAEGRNQPQHF.

The J gene is TRBJ1-4, the V gene TRBV5-1; D unresolved. The CDR3 totals 16 residues. Germline V gene data show CDR1 as SGHRS and CDR2 as YFSETQ. Trimming stripped 4 bases from V and 7 bases from J, with 20 bases between. This chain's CDR3 is CASSLGRSERAEKLFF. CDR3 DNA sequence: TGCGCCAGCAGCCTAGGACGGTCTGAAAGAGCTGAAAAACTGTTTTTT.

The chain has TRBV9 and TRBJ2-3; D is uncertain. The CDR3 is 12 amino acids. The ends were cut back, 4 bases at V and 6 bases at J, with 9 bases in the middle. Germline V gene sequence: CDR1 SGDLS, CDR2 YYNGEE. CDR3 nucleotide sequence: TGTGCCAGCAGCCCTATGGCGGATACGCAGTATTTT. It is translated as CASSPMADTQYF.

This chain connects TRBV5-6 to TRBJ1-2; perhaps TRBD1 as D (6 bases). Between the trimmed V and J ends, which lost 0 bases and 6 bases, there was a span of 6 bases. The CDR3 runs 12 residues. From germline, CDR1 is SGHDT and CDR2 YYEEEE. The CDR3 nucleotides read TGTGCCAGCAGCTTGGGACAGGATGGCTACACCTTC. Its protein is CASSLGQDGYTF.

This rearrangement joins TRBV6-2 or TRBV6-3 to TRBJ2-4; TRBD2 agrees at 8 bases. V lost 2 bases, J lost 1 base, and 4 bases stayed unmatched. CDR1 is MNHEY and CDR2 is SVGEGT in the germline V gene. CDR3 length equals 16 residues. CDR3 amino acids: CASSYVGGGAKNIQYF. CDR3 in DNA: TGTGCCAGCAGTTACGTCGGGGGGGGCGCCAAAAACATTCAGTACTTC.

The rearrangement links TRBV6-5 to TRBJ2-1; 14 bases line up with TRBD2. The ends lost 5 bases at V and 6 bases at J; junction bases unmatched: 3. Per the germline V gene, CDR1 is MNHEY and CDR2 is SVGAGI. The CDR3 is 15 amino acids. The DNA of the CDR3 is TGTGCCAGCAGTAAGACTAGCGGGGGGGTCAATGAGCAGTTCTTC. Translating gives CASSKTSGGVNEQFF.